This T cell receptor beta chain was recovered during a study of T-cell reconstitution after alpha-beta-depleted transplantation in children. Library preparation (for TCRbeta) was performed with unique molecular identifiers. MiXCR, applied by TCRdb to the PCR reads, yields one record per CDR3 protein. The sample has 550,000 to 600,000 distinct CDR3 sequences, roughly 23% seen once. Trimming removed 5 bases from V and 10 bases from J; junction bases left unmatched: 13. The germline V gene encodes CDR1 DFQATT and CDR2 SNEGSKA (reference sequence). CDR3 length equals 15 residues. The table lists this clonotype with many counts.

V usage is TRBV20-1 and J usage is TRBJ2-1; TRBD2 matches at 11 bases. The source of this sequence is a boy younger than two who had a stem cell transplant for acute myeloid leukemia, so the T cells may come from the graft donor. Sequences were derived from PBMCs, mostly from graft donor cells, sampled 360 days after TCRalphabeta/CD19-depleted stem cell transplant. DNA of the CDR3: TGCAGTGCTCCCCAGGGGGCTAGCGGGGGGCGAGAGCAGTTCTTC. Translated, it gives CSAPQGASGGREQFF.